Shown below are 9 T cell receptor beta chains from a single sample sequenced in a study of OX40 agonist ivuxolimab in advanced cancers. The protocol was immunoSEQ multiplex PCR, while the TCRdb copy is restricted to in-frame clones and leaves out a portion. The sample includes about 64,000 clones, 82% of them seen just once. Source: CD4+ or CD8+ T cells sorted from blood, taken in a trial of the OX40 agonist ivuxolimab. All receptors come from an adult with an advanced solid tumor such as melanoma, head and neck, liver or kidney cancer.

For the CDR3, the DNA is TGTGCCAGCAGAAATCGGGAGGAGACCGGGGAGCTGTTTTTT. This translates into CASRNREETGELFF. V and J are TRBV27 and TRBJ2-2, with TRBD2 matching over 7 bases. Germline V gene sequence: CDR1 MNHEY, CDR2 SMNVEV (reference sequence). The CDR3 loop spans 14 amino acids. J gave up 5 bases and V 6 bases, and 6 bases lay outside the gene matches.

Written as DNA, the CDR3 is TGTGCCAGCACTGAACGGGGACTAGCGAAGGAGACCCAGTACTTC. Its translation: CASTERGLAKETQYF. This chain joins TRBV7-9 and TRBJ2-5, with 10 bases identical to TRBD2. In germline, CDR1 is SEHNR, CDR2 FQNEAQ (reference sequence). Trimming removed 7 bases from V and 5 bases from J; junction bases left unmatched: 10. The CDR3 has 15 amino acids.

The chain joins TRBV9 to TRBJ2-1, with 9 bases matching TRBD2. Looked up from germline, CDR1 is SGDLS and CDR2 is YYNGEE. The CDR3 totals 14 residues. J lost 9 bases, V lost 2 bases, and 6 bases had no gene match. The CDR3, as DNA: TGTGCCAGCAGCGTCTGGCGGGAGGGCCGTGAGCAGTTCTTC. This translates into CASSVWREGREQFF. Drawing the rest from reference TRBV9 and TRBJ2-1, the complete variable domain is DSGVTQTPKHLITATGQRVTLRCSPRSGDLSVYWYQQSLDQGLQFLIQYYNGEERAKGNILERFSAQQFPDLHSELNLSSLELGDSALYFCASSVWREGREQFFGPGTRLTVL.

The J gene is TRBJ1-5, the V gene TRBV9, with D perhaps TRBD1 (6 bases). From germline, CDR1 is SGDLS and CDR2 YYNGEE. The CDR3 is 15 amino acids. V was trimmed by 3 bases and J by 2 bases, leaving 12 bases between them. The CDR3 bases are TGTGCCAGCAGCGAAACAGGGATAGGCAATCAGCCCCAGCATTTT. It codes for CASSETGIGNQPQHF.

The rearrangement uses TRBV11-1 and TRBJ1-1, with a weak D call TRBD1 (6 bases). V was cut by 6 bases and J by 3 bases, with 14 bases left in between. Germline values: CDR1 SGHAT, CDR2 FQDESV (reference sequence). This CDR3 is built from 14 residues. The CDR3 DNA is TGTGCCAGCAGGTGGGGGGCGCGGGACACTGAAGCTTTCTTT. Protein sequence: CASRWGARDTEAFF.

This chain joins TRBV19 and TRBJ2-5, with a tentative D call TRBD2 (5 bases). CDR3 size: 15 residues. Trimming removed 2 bases at V and 9 bases at J, with 19 bases between. The germline V gene encodes CDR1 LNHDA and CDR2 SQIVND (reference sequence). The CDR3 reads CASSIISGPGRPQYF. CDR3 nucleotides: TGTGCCAGTAGTATAATTTCCGGGCCTGGGAGACCCCAGTACTTC.

This chain joins TRBV30 and TRBJ2-5; D assignment may be TRBD1 or TRBD2 (6 bases each). The DNA matches TRBJ2-7 better at its end, which makes the J call doubtful. The CDR3 is 14 residues long. Germline values: CDR1 GTSNPN, CDR2 SVGIG (reference sequence). This CDR3 is CAWSVGGSSHEQYF. DNA of the CDR3: TGTGCCTGGAGTGTAGGGGGGAGTTCCCACGAGCAGTACTTC.

The rearrangement joins TRBV7-6 to TRBJ1-3; maybe TRBD1 (5 bases). V was trimmed by 5 bases and J by 7 bases, leaving 15 bases between them. CDR1 and CDR2 from the germline V gene are SGHVS and FNYEAQ. CDR3 size: 14 residues. The CDR3 bases are TGTGCCAGCAGCCCCGGGGGGGTCGTCAACACCATATATTTT. This codes for CASSPGGVVNTIYF.

This clone was recorded only once. V gene TRBV9 combines with J gene TRBJ1-3, with 7 bases fitting TRBD1. The CDR3 extends over 16 amino acids. V trimming: 4 bases; J trimming: 4 bases; junction bases outside the gene matches: 11. The germline CDR1 and CDR2 sequences are SGDLS and YYNGEE. CDR3 sequence reads: CASSPGTGARGNTIYF. The CDR3 DNA reads as TGTGCCAGCAGCCCGGGAACAGGGGCGAGGGGAAACACCATATATTTT.